The TCR beta chain described here comes from a study of CD8+CD57+ T cells in acquired aplastic anemia. Looking at the study overall: Quantities of DNA derived from sorted CD4+ and CD8+ cells averaged roughly 3.4 ug. CD4+ reads averaged about 11 million in healthy donors. Study-level findings and limits: A significant difference in CD8+ Simpson's diversity between patients and controls was not found. Patients and controls shared twenty-nine CD8+ CDR3 sequences.

Genomic DNA, the template, was used for profiling of the TCR beta VDJ and CDR3. Each CDR3 protein is one row after TCRdb ran MiXCR on the reads. The sample lists 200,000 to 250,000 distinct CDR3 sequences, over 60% occurring once. This clonotype has ten or more counts. Its antigen is currently unknown. V gave up 4 bases and J gave up 3 bases, with 15 bases separating them. The CDR3 is made up of 15 amino acids. Looked up from germline, CDR1 is LNHNV and CDR2 is YYDKDF (reference sequence). The source is a human donor in good health. Sequenced sample: sorted CD4+, CD8+, or CD8+CD57+ T cells (not recorded which) from PBMCs. V and J are TRBV15 and TRBJ1-2; TRBD1 might be the D (5 bases). CDR3 sequence (DNA): TGTGCCACCAGCACCAACCTGGGGGTGGACTATGGCTACACCTTC. As protein: CATSTNLGVDYGYTF.